These 21 T cell receptor beta chains were sequenced from one sample in a study of T cell clones after liver transplantation. The protocol was immunoSEQ multiplex PCR, while the TCRdb copy is restricted to in-frame clones and leaves out a portion. The data contain under 20,000 clones, approximately 92% of them singletons. The sequencing used CD8+ T cells from blood, collected 45 to 46 months after liver transplant. The receptors stem from a human patient who received a liver transplant. The graft donor may be the source of some T cells.

The V and J genes are TRBV14 and TRBJ1-1; TRBD1 matches at 7 bases. With V trimmed by 4 bases and J by 7 bases, 6 bases remained unmatched. The CDR3 sequence is 13 residues long. Per the germline V gene, CDR1 is SGHDN and CDR2 is FVKESK. CDR3 nucleotides: TGTGCCAGCAGCCCACAGGGGACCCTTGAAGCTTTCTTT. Its protein is CASSPQGTLEAFF.

The rearrangement uses TRBV29-1 and TRBJ2-1; D is uncertain. Deletions cut 6 bases from V and 6 bases from J, with 9 bases between. Germline assignment: CDR1 SQVTM and CDR2 ANQGSEA. The CDR3 contains 11 residues. DNA for the CDR3: TGCAGCGTCGACCTGGGCAATGAGCAGTTCTTC. Translated: CSVDLGNEQFF.

This sequence joins TRBV27 and TRBJ1-1; possible D gene TRBD1, 6 bases. CDR1 MNHEY and CDR2 SMNVEV come from the germline V gene (reference sequence). The CDR3 is 14 amino acids. V was trimmed by 3 bases and J by 1 base, leaving 9 bases between them. The chain's CDR3 is CASSFLGANTEAFF. In nucleotides, the CDR3 is TGTGCCAGCAGTTTCTTGGGGGCGAACACTGAAGCTTTCTTT.

This sequence joins TRBV10-2 and TRBJ2-5; 13 nucleotides align to TRBD2. The CDR3 has 13 residues. The V gene end was trimmed by 8 bases and the J gene end by 5 bases; junction bases not matched to a gene: 2. CDR1 and CDR2 (germline): WSHSY, SAAADI. The CDR3 coding sequence is TGCGCCAGCGGACTAGCGGGAGAGGAGACCCAGTACTTC. Translation: CASGLAGEETQYF.

The chain recombines TRBV5-6 with TRBJ2-7; D is possibly TRBD1 or TRBD2 (5 bases each). With 0 bases removed from V and 0 bases from J, the gap between germline ends came to 13 bases. Germline V gene data show CDR1 as SGHDT and CDR2 as YYEEEE. This CDR3 is built from 16 residues. The CDR3 sequence: CASSLVGDVSSYEQYF. DNA of the CDR3: TGTGCCAGCAGCTTGGTCGGGGACGTGAGCTCCTACGAGCAGTACTTC.

The gene calls are TRBV28 and TRBJ2-3; D unclear. There are 13 residues in the CDR3. Trimming removed 5 bases at V and 2 bases at J, with 8 bases between. Germline lookup yields CDR1 MDHEN and CDR2 SYDVKM. CDR3 region: CASSSQLTDTQYF. In DNA form, the CDR3 reads TGTGCCAGCAGTAGTCAGCTCACAGATACGCAGTATTTT.

The V gene is TRBV5-1, the J gene TRBJ2-7; D gene unclear. CDR3 length: 14 residues. V was pared by 0 bases and J by 3 bases, with 10 bases between. In germline, CDR1 is SGHRS, CDR2 YFSETQ. The DNA of the CDR3 is TGCGCCAGCAGCTTGGTAAGGGATTACTACGAGCAGTACTTC. This gives the protein CASSLVRDYYEQYF. Full variable domain (remainder filled in from reference TRBV5-1 and TRBJ2-7): KAGVTQTPRYLIKTRGQQVTLSCSPISGHRSVSWYQQTPGQGLQFLFEYFSETQRNKGNFPGRFSGRQFSNSRSEMNVSTLELGDSALYLCASSLVRDYYEQYFGPGTRLTVT.

The CDR3 here is CASSLSLADEQYF. The CDR3 bases are TGTGCCAGCAGCTTAAGTCTGGCCGACGAGCAGTACTTC. The chain joins TRBV7-8 to TRBJ2-7; D unresolved. Trimming removed 2 bases at V and 5 bases at J, with 10 bases between. The CDR3 is 13 amino acids. Germline V lookup: CDR1 SGHVS, CDR2 FQNEAQ.

V and J are TRBV5-6 and TRBJ1-1; maybe TRBD1 (5 bases). Germline assignment: CDR1 SGHDT and CDR2 YYEEEE. This CDR3 is 14 amino acids long. V shed 1 base and J shed 11 bases, with 18 bases lying between them. The CDR3 bases are TGTGCCAGCAGCTTGATCGGGCCGGGGGAGAAGGCTTTCTTT. Translation: CASSLIGPGEKAFF.

The chain couples TRBV6-5 to TRBJ1-1; D gene uncertain. The CDR3 is 15 amino acids. Per the germline V gene, CDR1 is MNHEY and CDR2 is SVGAGI. V was trimmed by 1 base and J by 7 bases, leaving 16 bases between them. CDR3: CASSYFPDLEGEAFF. CDR3 in DNA: TGTGCCAGCAGTTACTTTCCGGACCTTGAAGGTGAAGCTTTCTTT.

This chain links TRBV10-1 with TRBJ2-2; D is unresolved. V dropped 6 bases and J dropped 6 bases, with 11 bases sitting between them. Germline-derived CDR1 and CDR2 are WNHNN and SYGVQD (reference sequence). The CDR3 loop spans 13 amino acids. CDR3 protein: CASSTVLSGELFF. The DNA of the CDR3 is TGCGCCAGCAGCACCGTATTATCCGGGGAGCTGTTTTTT.

The chain uses TRBV7-6 and TRBJ2-1; no reliable D call. The germline V gene has CDR1 SGHVS and CDR2 FNYEAQ. The V end was cut by 5 bases, the J end by 0 bases, with 2 bases between. This CDR3 is 12 amino acids long. The CDR3 DNA sequence: TGTGCCAGCAGCCTCTCCTACAATGAGCAGTTCTTC. This codes for CASSLSYNEQFF.

This chain uses TRBV5-1 with TRBJ2-7; D is possibly TRBD2 (6 bases). Trimming removed 1 base at V and 6 bases at J, with 17 bases between. CDR3 size: 15 residues. CDR1 and CDR2 from the germline V gene are SGHRS and YFSETQ. The CDR3 is CASSLSFPEGGEQYF. CDR3 in DNA: TGCGCCAGCAGCTTGTCGTTCCCGGAGGGCGGCGAGCAGTACTTC.

The CDR3 DNA reads as TGCAGCGGTCTAGGGGCTAGCGGGAGTAATGAGCAGTTCTTC. It is translated as CSGLGASGSNEQFF. V usage is TRBV29-1 and J usage is TRBJ2-1, with TRBD2 matching over 10 bases. Germline CDR1 and CDR2: SQVTM and ANQGSEA. There are 14 residues in the CDR3. V trimming: 7 bases; J trimming: 7 bases; junction bases outside the gene matches: 10.

The chain recombines TRBV6-1 with TRBJ2-2; D is ambiguous. With 3 bases removed from V and 7 bases from J, the gap between germline ends came to 0 bases. Germline V gene lookup returns CDR1 MNHNS and CDR2 SASEGT. There are 10 residues in the CDR3. The CDR3, as DNA: TGTGCCAGCAGTGACGGGGAGCTGTTTTTT. Its protein product is CASSDGELFF.

This chain uses TRBV7-9 with TRBJ2-3, with D possibly being TRBD2 (5 bases). CDR1 and CDR2 (germline): SEHNR, FQNEAQ (reference sequence). Trimming left V 5 bases short and J 5 bases short, with 17 bases between. The CDR3 runs 15 residues. The CDR3 spells CASSPGLSGGDTQYF. The CDR3 nucleotides are TGTGCCAGCAGCCCCGGACTGTCCGGTGGAGATACGCAGTATTTT.

The CDR3 coding sequence is TGTGCCAGCAGCCAAGGAGAGTACAATCAGCCCCAGCATTTT. Translation: CASSQGEYNQPQHF. The V call is TRBV7-6, the J call TRBJ1-5; D unclear. This CDR3 comprises 14 residues. The ends were cut back, 5 bases at V and 3 bases at J, with 11 bases in the middle. Per the germline V gene, CDR1 is SGHVS and CDR2 is FNYEAQ.

V and J are TRBV7-2 and TRBJ2-3; 12 bases map to TRBD2. Germline CDR1 is SGHTA and CDR2 is FQGNSA. V shed 4 bases, J shed 3 bases, and the junction held 11 bases outside the gene matches. This CDR3 is built from 18 residues. CDR3 protein: CASSSPLAGGPNTDTQYF. Here the CDR3 DNA reads TGTGCCAGCAGCTCGCCCCTAGCGGGAGGGCCTAATACAGATACGCAGTATTTT.

The chain couples TRBV29-1 to TRBJ2-7; D possibly corresponds to TRBD2 (6 bases). Germline CDR1 SQVTM, CDR2 ANQGSEA. This CDR3 region has 13 residues. V lost 1 base and J 1 base, leaving 8 bases between the germline ends. The CDR3 DNA is TGCAGCGTTGAAGTGGCGGGGTCCTACGAGCAGTACTTC. Residues: CSVEVAGSYEQYF.

In its sample, this clone was seen once. The V gene is TRBV2, the J gene TRBJ2-2; D may be TRBD1 or TRBD2 (5 bases each). The CDR3 covers 15 residues. The germline gives CDR1 SNHLY, CDR2 FYNNEI. Trimming cost V 8 bases and J 5 bases, with 18 bases left between them. The CDR3 protein is CASLHPGPETGELFF. The CDR3 DNA is TGTGCCAGCCTACACCCGGGACCTGAGACCGGGGAGCTGTTTTTT.

The CDR3 DNA reads TGTGCCAGCAGCTTAGGGGCTAGCGGGCTCTACGAGCAGTACTTC. Its protein is CASSLGASGLYEQYF. This rearrangement joins TRBV11-2 to TRBJ2-7; 8 bases match TRBD2. This CDR3 comprises 15 residues. Germline V lookup: CDR1 SGHAT, CDR2 FQNNGV. V shed 1 base and J 3 bases; nucleotides not matched to a gene: 5. The full variable domain, in which reference TRBV11-2 and TRBJ2-7 provide the parts outside the CDR3, is EAGVAQSPRYKIIEKRQSVAFWCNPISGHATLYWYQQILGQGPKLLIQFQNNGVVDDSQLPKDRFSAERLKGVDSTLKIQPAKLEDSAVYLCASSLGASGLYEQYFGPGTRLTVT.